This TCR beta chain was identified during a study of T cells in Graves' hyperthyroidism and ophthalmopathy. Diagnoses were made from clinical symptoms, serum measures (thyroxine and TRAb), thyroid ultrasound and orbital computed tomography. Sampled blood dates from first hyperthyroidism diagnosis, and it precedes any ophthalmopathy symptoms. Findings and caveats of the study: The model foresaw ophthalmopathy a median 6.5 months prior to onset.

The CDR3 sequence is 16 residues long. V shed 4 bases and J 7 bases; nucleotides not matched to a gene: 15. From germline, CDR1 is DFQATT and CDR2 SNEGSKA (reference sequence). The TCR beta CDR3 regions underwent amplification using RNA transcripts as the source. A set of HTBI primers served as the primers for a first-round RT-PCR of the TCR CDR3. TCRdb reprocessed the multiplex PCR reads via MiXCR and lists one record per CDR3 protein. Of fewer than 350,000 distinct CDR3 sequences in the sample, roughly 15% were seen once. This clonotype turned up a few times. Its specificity is not known. The sequence derives from a woman in her forties or fifties with Graves' hyperthyroidism that later progressed to Graves' ophthalmopathy. The sequencing sample was made of blood. V and J are TRBV20-1 and TRBJ2-2, with 7 nucleotides matching TRBD1. The CDR3 protein is CSATTRQGPLGGELFF. Here the CDR3 DNA reads TGCAGTGCTACTACCCGACAGGGACCTCTGGGCGGGGAGCTGTTTTTT.